The 25 T cell receptor beta chains listed next were all sequenced from one sample in a study of OX40 agonist ivuxolimab in advanced cancers. TCRdb's table, derived via immunoSEQ multiplex PCR, lists solely in-frame clones and lacks some. The table lists about 84,000 clones, around 94% of them singletons. The specimen comprised CD4+ or CD8+ T cells sorted from blood, sampled in a trial of the OX40 agonist ivuxolimab. These receptor sequences come from an adult with an advanced solid tumor such as melanoma, head and neck, liver or kidney cancer.

The CDR3 bases are TGTGCCAGCAGTTTAACACTAGCGGCCTCCTACGAGCAGTACTTC. This encodes CASSLTLAASYEQYF. The chain is built from TRBV27 and TRBJ2-7; 8 bases match TRBD2. The CDR3 spans 15 residues. CDR1 is MNHEY and CDR2 is SMNVEV in the germline V gene (reference sequence). J gave up 0 bases and V 2 bases, and 3 bases lay outside the gene matches.

The chain employs TRBV5-1 and TRBJ2-7, with 7 nucleotides matching TRBD2. V lost 0 bases and J lost 6; bases outside the gene matches: 9. The V gene's germline CDR1 is SGHRS and CDR2 YFSETQ. The CDR3 is 15 residues long. The CDR3 sequence: CASSLDAGDGLEQYF. Here the CDR3 DNA reads TGCGCCAGCAGCTTGGACGCGGGGGACGGGCTCGAGCAGTACTTC.

V gene TRBV7-9 combines with J gene TRBJ1-3, with D hard to call. Germline CDR1 reads SEHNR; CDR2 reads FQNEAQ (reference sequence). Trimming shortened V by 7 bases and J by 4 bases, and 11 bases separated the two germline ends. The CDR3 runs 13 residues. CDR3 nucleotides: TGTGCCAGCATCTCACCGGCCGGAAACACCATATATTTT. Translated: CASISPAGNTIYF.

The chain has TRBV6-1 and TRBJ2-7, with D perhaps matching TRBD1 (6 bases). Germline V gene data show CDR1 as MNHNS and CDR2 as SASEGT. V was trimmed by 4 bases and J by 9 bases, leaving 13 bases between them. There are 12 residues in the CDR3. CDR3 sequence (DNA): TGTGCCAGCAGTGTGGGGACAACGGGGCAGTACTTC. Amino acids: CASSVGTTGQYF.

The V call is TRBV11-2, the J call TRBJ2-1; 9 bases line up with TRBD2. The CDR3 runs 18 residues. From germline, CDR1 is SGHAT and CDR2 FQNNGV. The V segment lost 2 bases and the J segment 1 base; nucleotides outside the gene matches: 9. The CDR3 DNA follows: TGTGCCAGCAGCTTACTAATCGGGCTAGCGGGGTCCTACAATGAGCAGTTCTTC. It yields the protein CASSLLIGLAGSYNEQFF.

The chain recombines TRBV11-2 with TRBJ2-1, with 7 bases identical to TRBD2. The trim removed 4 bases at V and 13 bases at J, leaving 7 bases unmatched. The CDR3 runs to 12 residues. From germline, CDR1 is SGHAT and CDR2 FQNNGV. The CDR3 DNA follows: TGTGCCAGCAGCTCTCTAGCGGATCTTCAGTTCTTC. This gives the protein CASSSLADLQFF.

Concerning this clone: The same CDR3 is also encoded by other DNA sequences in this sample. V gene TRBV29-1 combines with J gene TRBJ2-4; a possible D gene is TRBD2 (6 bases). The CDR3 runs to 12 residues. V lost 1 base, J lost 14 bases, and 15 bases lay in between. From germline, CDR1 is SQVTM and CDR2 ANQGSEA. CDR3 protein: CSVEAGGRGEYF. The CDR3 DNA follows: TGCAGCGTTGAAGCTGGCGGGCGCGGGGAGTACTTC. Complete variable domain (other parts from reference TRBV29-1 and TRBJ2-4): SAVISQKPSRDICQRGTSLTIQCQVDSQVTMMFWYRQQPGQSLTLIATANQGSEATYESGFVIDKFPISRPNLTFSTLTVSNMSPEDSSIYLCSVEAGGRGEYFGAGTRLSVL.

The chain uses TRBV7-8 and TRBJ2-3; 16 bases line up with TRBD2. The germline CDR1 and CDR2 sequences are SGHVS and FQNEAQ. After removal of 3 bases from V and 1 base from J, the junction contained 4 bases not matched to a gene. The CDR3 has 18 amino acids. CDR3 sequence: CASSLGLAGGWGTDTQYF. The CDR3 nucleotides read TGTGCCAGCAGCTTGGGACTAGCGGGAGGGTGGGGCACAGATACGCAGTATTTT.

This chain's CDR3 is CASSYSNSYEQYF. The CDR3 nucleotides are TGTGCCAGCAGTTACTCGAACAGCTACGAGCAGTACTTC. V gene TRBV6-6 combines with J gene TRBJ2-7; D not certain. The germline V and J ends were trimmed by 0 bases and 3 bases, with 6 bases remaining between them. Germline V gene data show CDR1 as MNHNY and CDR2 as SVGAGI (reference sequence). The CDR3 length is 13 residues.

The chain carries TRBV5-6 and TRBJ2-4; D is possibly TRBD1 or TRBD2 (6 bases each). Looked up from germline, CDR1 is SGHDT and CDR2 is YYEEEE. Trimming left V 6 bases short and J 0 bases short, with 16 bases between. This CDR3 comprises 16 residues. This chain's CDR3 is CASIRRGAGAKNIQYF. CDR3 nucleotide sequence: TGTGCCAGCATCAGGAGGGGGGCGGGAGCCAAAAACATTCAGTACTTC.

The chain carries TRBV23-1 and TRBJ2-6; no clear D. TRBV23-1 is an open reading frame, and its role is uncertain. Trimming left V 5 bases short and J 5 bases short, with 22 bases between. CDR3 length equals 18 residues. As DNA, the CDR3 is TGCGCCAGCAGTGTATCCGCGCCGCAACAAAGTCGGGCCAACGTCCTGACTTTC. This gives the protein CASSVSAPQQSRANVLTF.

The V gene is TRBV9, the J gene TRBJ1-3; 8 positions match TRBD1. In germline, CDR1 is SGDLS, CDR2 YYNGEE. Germline trimming cut 2 bases from V and 0 bases from J; bases unmatched to any gene: 4. The CDR3 spans 16 residues. CDR3 amino acids: CASSVDRENSGNTIYF. CDR3 coding DNA: TGTGCCAGCAGCGTGGACAGGGAGAACTCTGGAAACACCATATATTTT. Together with reference TRBV9 and TRBJ1-3, the CDR3 gives the full variable domain: DSGVTQTPKHLITATGQRVTLRCSPRSGDLSVYWYQQSLDQGLQFLIQYYNGEERAKGNILERFSAQQFPDLHSELNLSSLELGDSALYFCASSVDRENSGNTIYFGEGSWLTVV.

This chain connects TRBV6-1 to TRBJ2-3; 10 bases line up with TRBD2. V was pared by 4 bases and J by 3 bases, with 4 bases of the junction left unmatched. There are 15 residues in the CDR3. Germline CDR1 reads MNHNS; CDR2 reads SASEGT. The CDR3, as DNA: TGTGCCAGCAGTGCGAAGACTAGCGGGACAGATACGCAGTATTTT. Residues: CASSAKTSGTDTQYF.

The chain combines TRBV29-1 with TRBJ1-1, with D possibly matching TRBD1 (6 bases). Germline V gene sequence: CDR1 SQVTM, CDR2 ANQGSEA. The CDR3 contains 13 residues. The V end lost 7 bases, the J end lost 8 bases, and 20 bases lay between the germline ends. CDR3 residues: CSARGTSLGEAFF. The CDR3 DNA reads as TGCAGCGCGAGGGGGACGTCACTGGGAGAAGCTTTCTTT.

The chain uses TRBV28 and TRBJ2-7; TRBD1 agrees at 8 bases. The junction had 7 bases not matched to a gene; V was cut back by 4 bases and J by 2 bases. CDR1 is MDHEN, CDR2 SYDVKM, per germline. The CDR3 has 15 amino acids. Here the CDR3 reads CASSSLTGAPYEQYF. CDR3 nucleotide sequence: TGTGCCAGCAGTTCCTTGACAGGGGCTCCCTACGAGCAGTACTTC.

The chain has TRBV5-6 and TRBJ1-1, with a possible D match to TRBD1 (6 bases). CDR1 is SGHDT and CDR2 is YYEEEE in the germline V gene. Trimming left V 5 bases short and J 1 base short, with 12 bases between. This CDR3 is 14 amino acids long. DNA for the CDR3: TGTGCCAGCAGGTTGTTGACAGGGAACACTGAAGCTTTCTTT. It encodes CASRLLTGNTEAFF.

This rearrangement joins TRBV10-1 to TRBJ2-3; no firm D call. This CDR3 has 13 residues. Trimming removed 2 bases at V and 0 bases at J, with 3 bases between. In germline, CDR1 is WNHNN, CDR2 SYGVQD (reference sequence). The CDR3 is CASSEDSTDTQYF. The CDR3 region has the DNA TGCGCCAGCAGTGAGGATAGCACAGATACGCAGTATTTT.

This chain uses TRBV7-2 with TRBJ2-7, with TRBD1 as a possible D gene (5 bases). CDR3 length: 13 amino acids. Trimming stripped 3 bases from V and 3 bases from J, with 9 bases between. CDR1 SGHTA and CDR2 FQGNSA come from the germline V gene. CDR3 protein: CASSFPGNYEQYF. CDR3 in DNA: TGTGCCAGCAGCTTTCCAGGGAACTACGAGCAGTACTTC. Variable domain in full (rest from reference TRBV7-2 and TRBJ2-7): GAGVSQSPSNKVTEKGKDVELRCDPISGHTALYWYRQSLGQGLEFLIYFQGNSAPDKSGLPSDRFSAERTGGSVSTLTIQRTQQEDSAVYLCASSFPGNYEQYFGPGTRLTVT.

V is TRBV6-6 and J is TRBJ2-5; 10 nucleotides agree with TRBD1. With 6 bases clipped from V and 2 bases from J, the junction kept 9 bases outside the gene matches. This CDR3 spans 16 amino acids. The germline CDR1 and CDR2 sequences are MNHNY and SVGAGI (reference sequence). The CDR3 reads CASRPRQGANQETQYF. CDR3 coding DNA: TGTGCCAGCAGGCCTCGACAGGGGGCAAATCAAGAGACCCAGTACTTC.

The chain carries TRBV5-5 and TRBJ2-7; no firm D call. This CDR3 contains 13 residues. From germline, CDR1 is SGHKS and CDR2 YYEKEE (reference sequence). V lost 0 bases and J lost 0, with 4 bases in between. The CDR3 here is CASSLAVSYEQYF. CDR3 nucleotide sequence: TGTGCCAGCAGCTTGGCAGTCTCCTACGAGCAGTACTTC.

This sequence joins TRBV7-2 and TRBJ2-2; maybe TRBD2 (6 bases). The CDR3 totals 16 residues. V gave up 2 bases and J gave up 6 bases, with 16 bases separating them. Germline assignment: CDR1 SGHTA and CDR2 FQGNSA. This CDR3 reads CASSLRAGYGSGELFF. The CDR3 bases are TGTGCCAGCAGCTTACGGGCGGGATACGGGTCCGGGGAGCTGTTTTTT.

The V call is TRBV7-3, the J call TRBJ2-3, with TRBD2 identical over 11 bases. The CDR3 consists of 18 residues. The germline gives CDR1 SGHTA, CDR2 FQGTGA. Trimming cost V 5 bases and J 4 bases; bases outside gene matches: 14. CDR3 bases: TGTGCCAGCAGCCCGGGTTTAGCGGGAGGGCCGGTTTCAGATACGCAGTATTTT. This sequence encodes CASSPGLAGGPVSDTQYF.

V gene TRBV25-1 combines with J gene TRBJ1-1, with no clear D. The CDR3 is 11 amino acids. Per germline, CDR1 MGHDK and CDR2 SYGVNS. The V end was cut by 4 bases, the J end by 8 bases, with 8 bases between. Here the CDR3 DNA reads TGTGCCAGCAGTGCCCCCTCCGAAGCTTTCTTT. It translates to CASSAPSEAFF.

The V call is TRBV7-9, the J call TRBJ2-2; D is unresolved. This CDR3 is built from 16 residues. Germline assignment: CDR1 SEHNR and CDR2 FQNEAQ (reference sequence). V gave up 5 bases and J gave up 0 bases, with 13 bases separating them. CDR3 bases: TGTGCCAGCAGCCCCCGGACGGATTCGAACACCGGGGAGCTGTTTTTT. This sequence encodes CASSPRTDSNTGELFF.

The chain couples TRBV27 to TRBJ2-1, with D possibly being TRBD1 (6 bases). With 0 bases removed from V and 6 bases from J, the gap between germline ends came to 12 bases. The CDR3 sequence is 15 residues long. Germline V CDR1 and CDR2: MNHEY, SMNVEV (reference sequence). The CDR3 DNA reads TGTGCCAGCAGTTTATCCCCTACAGGGAGCAATGAGCAGTTCTTC. As protein: CASSLSPTGSNEQFF.